The 9 T cell receptor beta chains below come from one sample, sequenced in a study of T cell responses to AZD1222 COVID-19 vaccine. The repertoire was sequenced with immunoSEQ multiplex PCR; TCRdb's copy has only in-frame clones and lacks some. The sample yields roughly 200,000 clones, more than 85% seen once. Material: peripheral blood, obtained 28 days after the second AZD1222 dose. Receptors originate from an adult who received the AZD1222 COVID-19 vaccine.

The CDR3 region has the DNA TGTGCCAGCAGCTTAGAACCTTTGAGGGGTCAGCCCCAGCATTTT. Protein: CASSLEPLRGQPQHF. The genes are TRBV7-2 and TRBJ1-5, with D possibly being TRBD1 (5 bases). V shed 1 base and J shed 6 bases, with 13 bases lying between them. The CDR3 runs 15 residues. Germline V lookup: CDR1 SGHTA, CDR2 FQGNSA.

The J gene is TRBJ1-2, the V gene TRBV6-5, with a tentative D call TRBD1 (6 bases). Germline lookup yields CDR1 MNHEY and CDR2 SVGAGI. The CDR3 spans 13 residues. The CDR3 region is CATEQGQSYGYTF. The DNA of the CDR3 is TGTGCTACCGAACAGGGACAAAGCTATGGCTACACCTTC.

This clone came up once. V and J are TRBV19 and TRBJ1-1, with 7 bases matching TRBD1. Germline-derived CDR1 and CDR2 are LNHDA and SQIVND (reference sequence). This CDR3 has 15 residues. V lost 1 base and J lost 7; bases outside the gene matches: 9. CDR3 bases: TGTGCCAGTAGTATAGCGAGGGGGCTGGGTATTGAAGCTTTCTTT. It yields the protein CASSIARGLGIEAFF. Full variable domain (missing parts from reference TRBV19 and TRBJ1-1): DGGITQSPKYLFRKEGQNVTLSCEQNLNHDAMYWYRQDPGQGLRLIYYSQIVNDFQKGDIAEGYSVSREKKESFPLTVTSAQKNPTAFYLCASSIARGLGIEAFFGQGTRLTVV.

The V call is TRBV7-9, the J call TRBJ1-1; D gene uncertain. CDR1 and CDR2 (germline): SEHNR, FQNEAQ (reference sequence). The CDR3 is made up of 16 amino acids. The V end lost 4 bases, the J end lost 0 bases, and 15 bases lay between the germline ends. CDR3 bases: TGTGCCAGCAGCTCGGGTCTACAGCGAGTGAACACTGAAGCTTTCTTT. This sequence encodes CASSSGLQRVNTEAFF.

The genes are TRBV18 and TRBJ2-3; D is uncertain. This CDR3 spans 13 amino acids. Germline lookup yields CDR1 KGHSH and CDR2 LQKENI. V lost 5 bases, J lost 0 bases, and 6 bases lay in between. This CDR3 is CASSYASTDTQYF. Written as DNA, the CDR3 is TGTGCCAGCTCATATGCCAGCACAGATACGCAGTATTTT.

J is TRBJ1-6 and V is TRBV30; TRBD1 might be the D (6 bases). Germline V gene data show CDR1 as GTSNPN and CDR2 as SVGIG (reference sequence). The CDR3 spans 14 residues. V was trimmed by 2 bases and J by 7 bases, leaving 12 bases between them. CDR3 protein: CAWSLTGLNSPLHF. In nucleotides, the CDR3 is TGTGCCTGGAGTTTAACAGGGCTGAATTCACCCCTCCACTTT.

The V gene is TRBV2, the J gene TRBJ1-4, with D possibly TRBD1 on 6 matching bases. V lost 2 bases and J 8 bases, leaving 15 bases between the germline ends. Germline CDR1 SNHLY, CDR2 FYNNEI. This CDR3 is built from 15 residues. The CDR3 loop reads CASSELGGIAEKLFF. CDR3 DNA: TGTGCCAGCAGTGAACTCGGGGGCATCGCGGAAAAACTGTTTTTT. The complete variable domain, with remaining parts taken from reference TRBV2 and TRBJ1-4, reads EPEVTQTPSHQVTQMGQEVILRCVPISNHLYFYWYRQILGQKVEFLVSFYNNEISEKSEIFDDQFSVERPDGSNFTLKIRSTKLEDSAMYFCASSELGGIAEKLFFGSGTQLSVL.

This clone was observed once. The rearrangement links TRBV9 to TRBJ2-3; 7 bases match TRBD2. The CDR3 totals 15 residues. Germline V gene sequence: CDR1 SGDLS, CDR2 YYNGEE. After removal of 0 bases from V and 7 bases from J, the junction contained 8 bases not matched to a gene. In DNA, the CDR3 is TGTGCCAGCAGCGTAGCTAGCGGTTGGGGGAATACGCAGTATTTT. It is translated as CASSVASGWGNTQYF.

The chain couples TRBV4-1 to TRBJ1-5; 7 bases map to TRBD1. This CDR3 is 18 amino acids long. After removal of 2 bases from V and 3 bases from J, the junction contained 13 bases not matched to a gene. CDR1 is MGHRA, CDR2 YSYEKL, per germline. CDR3 in DNA: TGCGCCAGCAGCCAAAGGGCACAGGGGACGGACCTCAATCAGCCCCAGCATTTT. Protein: CASSQRAQGTDLNQPQHF.